One and the same sample provided the 24 T cell receptor beta chains below, sequenced in a study of Graves' ophthalmopathy and Graves' hyperthyroidism. The TCR beta CDR3 regions underwent amplification from RNA transcripts. The first-round RT-PCR employed HTBI primers together with the Qiagen OneStep RT-PCR kit. A multiplex PCR was then performed as the second round. One entry per CDR3 protein, called by TCRdb with MiXCR from the multiplex PCR reads. Found here are nearly 400,000 distinct CDR3 sequences, about 18% of them singletons; the top ten hold 1.5% to 2%. The sequenced material came from peripheral blood. These receptors were obtained from a woman under 30 with Graves' ophthalmopathy.

The genes are TRBV20-1 and TRBJ1-2; D might be TRBD1 (5 bases). V was clipped by 4 bases and J by 4 bases, with 10 bases between them. The CDR3 consists of 12 residues. Germline lookup yields CDR1 DFQATT and CDR2 SNEGSKA (reference sequence). In nucleotides, the CDR3 is TGCAGTGCTACCTCCGGGGCCTATGGCTACACCTTC. It codes for CSATSGAYGYTF.

This clonotype was picked up many times. This chain links TRBV6-1 with TRBJ1-1; perhaps TRBD1 as D (6 bases). The germline gives CDR1 MNHNS, CDR2 SASEGT. The CDR3 covers 13 residues. Trimming took off 6 bases at V and 2 bases at J, with 10 bases between the two ends. CDR3 protein: CASRDSPNTEAFF. In DNA, the CDR3 is TGTGCCAGCAGGGACAGCCCAAACACTGAAGCTTTCTTT.

At least ten counts were recorded for this clonotype. V gene TRBV4-1 combines with J gene TRBJ2-7; D is undetermined. The V end was cut by 4 bases, the J end by 0 bases, with 10 bases between. Germline CDR1 is MGHRA and CDR2 is YSYEKL. The length of the CDR3 is 14 residues. CDR3 DNA: TGCGCCAGCAGCCCCCACACGATCTCCTACGAGCAGTACTTC. It codes for CASSPHTISYEQYF.

This clonotype showed up many times. The chain's CDR3 is CASSLRARVSEQYF. The CDR3 DNA reads as TGTGCCAGCAGTCTAAGGGCCAGGGTTAGCGAGCAGTACTTC. This rearrangement joins TRBV2 to TRBJ2-7; tentative D call: TRBD1 (5 bases). Germline values: CDR1 SNHLY, CDR2 FYNNEI. Between the trimmed V and J ends, which lost 5 bases and 6 bases, there was a span of 17 bases. The CDR3 runs to 14 residues.

The table lists this clonotype with many counts. This chain connects TRBV20-1 to TRBJ2-7; 10 nucleotides agree with TRBD2. Germline V gives CDR1 DFQATT, CDR2 SNEGSKA (reference sequence). J gave up 4 bases and V 2 bases, and 8 bases lay outside the gene matches. The CDR3 is 15 residues long. The CDR3 is CSARSGRAVGYEQYF. The CDR3, as DNA: TGCAGTGCTAGAAGCGGGAGGGCCGTGGGGTACGAGCAGTACTTC.

This clonotype appeared many times. This chain links TRBV6-1 with TRBJ1-2, with a tentative D call TRBD1 (6 bases). The germline CDR1 and CDR2 sequences are MNHNS and SASEGT. The CDR3 is 16 amino acids. V gave up 6 bases and J gave up 3 bases, with 20 bases separating them. For the CDR3, the DNA is TGTGCCAGCAGCCCCCCCCGGCCGACAGGAGACTATGGCTACACCTTC. This encodes CASSPPRPTGDYGYTF.

The V and J genes are TRBV6-1 and TRBJ1-1; a possible D gene is TRBD1 (5 bases). The ends were cut back, 8 bases at V and 0 bases at J, with 7 bases in the middle. Germline CDR1 is MNHNS and CDR2 is SASEGT. There are 12 residues in the CDR3. CDR3 sequence (DNA): TGTGCCAGCCTGGACATGAACACTGAAGCTTTCTTT. Protein sequence: CASLDMNTEAFF.

This clonotype was recorded at least ten times. This sequence joins TRBV11-2 and TRBJ2-7; weak D call: TRBD2 (6 bases). In germline, CDR1 is SGHAT, CDR2 FQNNGV. CDR3 length: 15 amino acids. V was trimmed by 5 bases and J by 3 bases, leaving 17 bases between them. CDR3 sequence reads: CASSRVSGLFYEQYF. The CDR3 DNA reads TGTGCCAGCAGCCGTGTTAGCGGATTATTCTACGAGCAGTACTTC.

In this sample, this clonotype turned up a few times. J is TRBJ2-7 and V is TRBV28, with 9 bases aligning to TRBD1. The V segment lost 5 bases and the J segment 4 bases; nucleotides outside the gene matches: 6. The CDR3 has 14 residues. Germline V gene lookup returns CDR1 MDHEN and CDR2 SYDVKM. The CDR3 sequence is CASSRPGTGYEQYF. CDR3 nucleotides: TGTGCCAGCAGTCGCCCCGGGACAGGGTACGAGCAGTACTTC.

The chain uses TRBV6-1 and TRBJ2-7; a possible D gene is TRBD2 (5 bases). In germline, CDR1 is MNHNS, CDR2 SASEGT. The CDR3 totals 17 residues. Trimming shortened V by 1 base and J by 2 bases, and 18 bases separated the two germline ends. The CDR3 DNA reads TGTGCCAGCAGTGAAGTTGCTGCGGGTCGGGGAACCTACGAGCAGTACTTC. This encodes CASSEVAAGRGTYEQYF.

In its sample, this clonotype was seen many times. J is TRBJ2-5 and V is TRBV28, with a weak D call TRBD1 (5 bases). V lost 2 bases and J 1 base, leaving 8 bases between the germline ends. Germline V gene lookup returns CDR1 MDHEN and CDR2 SYDVKM. The CDR3 spans 14 residues. CDR3 sequence reads: CASSLGQGQETQYF. The CDR3 DNA sequence: TGTGCCAGCAGTTTAGGGCAGGGCCAAGAGACCCAGTACTTC. Variable domain in full (rest from reference TRBV28 and TRBJ2-5): DVKVTQSSRYLVKRTGEKVFLECVQDMDHENMFWYRQDPGLGLRLIYFSYDVKMKEKGDIPEGYSVSREKKERFSLILESASTNQTSMYLCASSLGQGQETQYFGPGTRLLVL.

This clonotype occurred a few times. The chain joins TRBV6-5 to TRBJ1-6; D ambiguous. Trimming left V 2 bases short and J 9 bases short, with 14 bases between. The CDR3 length is 15 residues. Germline V lookup: CDR1 MNHEY, CDR2 SVGAGI. As DNA, the CDR3 is TGTGCCAGCAGTTACCGAGGACCGTATGTTTCACCCCTCCACTTT. Translated: CASSYRGPYVSPLHF.

The table lists this clonotype with many counts. The chain couples TRBV30 to TRBJ1-5; 8 bases fit TRBD1. Trimming cost V 2 bases and J 7 bases; bases outside gene matches: 13. Per germline, CDR1 GTSNPN and CDR2 SVGIG (reference sequence). The CDR3 sequence is 16 residues long. CDR3 in amino acids: CAWSKPRTGPGQPQHF. DNA for the CDR3: TGTGCCTGGAGTAAACCCCGGACAGGGCCCGGACAGCCCCAGCATTTT. The full variable domain, its missing parts supplied by reference TRBV30 and TRBJ1-5, is SQTIHQWPATLVQPVGSPLSLECTVEGTSNPNLYWYRQAAGRGLQLLFYSVGIGQISSEVPQNLSASRPQDRQFILSSKKLLLSDSGFYLCAWSKPRTGPGQPQHFGDGTRLSIL.

This clonotype was recorded many times. The V and J genes are TRBV12-3 or TRBV12-4 and TRBJ1-5, with D hard to call. There are 14 residues in the CDR3. Deletions cut 5 bases from V and 1 base from J, with 9 bases between. CDR3 coding DNA: TGTGCCAGCAGTATACGACCCAGCAATCAGCCCCAGCATTTT. The encoded protein is CASSIRPSNQPQHF.

The V gene is TRBV10-3, the J gene TRBJ1-1; D perhaps matches TRBD1 (5 bases). The ends were cut back, 6 bases at V and 5 bases at J, with 22 bases in the middle. CDR1 is ENHRY and CDR2 is SYGVKD in the germline V gene. The CDR3 length is 16 residues. CDR3: CAIRRSGEGAGTEAFF. In nucleotides, the CDR3 is TGTGCCATCAGGCGGTCAGGAGAAGGGGCTGGGACTGAAGCTTTCTTT.

The J gene is TRBJ1-1, the V gene TRBV6-5; no reliable D call. V dropped 0 bases and J dropped 8 bases, with 16 bases sitting between them. Germline V gene lookup returns CDR1 MNHEY and CDR2 SVGAGI. The CDR3 runs 15 residues. CDR3 DNA: TGTGCCAGCAGTTACTCGAGATCTGGGGTCTCCGAAGCTTTCTTT. Amino acids: CASSYSRSGVSEAFF.

The chain carries TRBV6-4 and TRBJ2-7; either TRBD1 or TRBD2 may supply D (5 bases each). V lost 11 bases and J lost 5, with 13 bases in between. In germline, CDR1 is MRHNA, CDR2 SNTAGT. CDR3 size: 11 residues. This CDR3 reads CAARGGHEQYF. DNA for the CDR3: TGTGCCGCTCGGGGCGGGCACGAGCAGTACTTC.

The table lists this clonotype with many counts. This rearrangement joins TRBV12-3 or TRBV12-4 to TRBJ1-5, with 9 positions matching TRBD1. The CDR3 is 18 residues long. Trimming took 2 bases from V and 1 from J; bases not matched to a gene: 9. The CDR3: CASSLTGTGKGSNQPQHF. The CDR3 nucleotides are TGTGCCAGCAGTTTAACGGGGACAGGGAAGGGAAGCAATCAGCCCCAGCATTTT.

The sample holds many counts of this clonotype. CDR3 in DNA: TGTGCCAGCAGTCTCCCGGTTGAAAACACCATATATTTT. Translating it yields CASSLPVENTIYF. The chain employs TRBV12-3 or TRBV12-4 and TRBJ1-3, with unresolved D. The CDR3 spans 13 residues. V dropped 5 bases and J dropped 6 bases, with 11 bases sitting between them.

Many counts were recorded for this clonotype. The chain combines TRBV19 with TRBJ1-5, with 8 bases aligning to TRBD1. CDR1 is LNHDA and CDR2 is SQIVND in the germline V gene (reference sequence). With V trimmed by 10 bases and J by 6 bases, 14 bases remained unmatched. The length of the CDR3 is 15 residues. The CDR3 region is CATESGQGNRQPQHF. The CDR3 coding sequence is TGTGCCACCGAATCCGGACAGGGAAATCGTCAGCCCCAGCATTTT.

This clonotype was seen many times. For the CDR3, the DNA is TGTGCCAGCAGCTCTTTCAGGGGTTACTACGAGCAGTACTTC. Translation: CASSSFRGYYEQYF. This chain connects TRBV7-9 to TRBJ2-7, with TRBD1 as a possible D gene (6 bases). CDR1 and CDR2 from the germline V gene are SEHNR and FQNEAQ (reference sequence). Trimming left V 4 bases short and J 3 bases short, with 13 bases between. The CDR3 sequence is 14 residues long.

This rearrangement joins TRBV27 to TRBJ1-2, with D unresolved. CDR3 size: 15 residues. In germline, CDR1 is MNHEY, CDR2 SMNVEV (reference sequence). V lost 2 bases to trimming and J lost 7 bases, with 17 bases between them. The CDR3 sequence: CASSLASYPDAGYTF. The CDR3 DNA is TGTGCCAGCAGTTTAGCGTCCTATCCAGACGCTGGCTACACCTTC.

At least ten counts were recorded for this clonotype. The chain is built from TRBV27 and TRBJ1-5; weak D call: TRBD1 (6 bases). This CDR3 region has 15 residues. The germline CDR1 and CDR2 sequences are MNHEY and SMNVEV (reference sequence). V lost 5 bases, J lost 0 bases, and 11 bases lay in between. The CDR3 DNA reads as TGTGCCAGCAGTCCCAAGACAGGTAGCAATCAGCCCCAGCATTTT. It specifies CASSPKTGSNQPQHF.

This clonotype showed up many times. The rearrangement links TRBV3-1 to TRBJ2-7; 11 nucleotides match TRBD1. This CDR3 is 16 amino acids long. Looked up from germline, CDR1 is LGHDT and CDR2 is YNNKEL (reference sequence). Losses at the gene ends were 4 bases for V and 2 bases for J; bases not matched to a gene: 7. DNA for the CDR3: TGTGCCAGCAGCCTAGATGGGACAGGGGGGACCTACGAGCAGTACTTC. Translated: CASSLDGTGGTYEQYF.